A single sample gave rise to the 28 T cell receptor beta chains below, sequenced in a study of T-cell memory formation after mild COVID-19. TCRdb re-called the 5' RACE reads with MiXCR, one entry per CDR3 protein. The table has about 430,000 distinct CDR3 sequences, 20% to 30% seen once; the top ten hold 7.5% to 10%. Sequenced input: PBMCs or a T cell subset sorted from them (not recorded which). The receptors derive from an adult woman who had mild COVID-19 (a few samples of this study predate the infection). Cell type and time point are not known.

This clonotype occurred a few times. V and J are TRBV7-2 and TRBJ2-1; 7 bases are a match to TRBD2. The CDR3 is 16 amino acids. Germline V gives CDR1 SGHTA, CDR2 FQGNSA. The V and J ends lost 7 bases and 10 bases, in that order; junction bases with no gene match: 19. In nucleotides, the CDR3 is TGTGCCAGCACCAGACCCCCGCGTTTGATTAGCGGGGAGCAGTTCTTC. This translates into CASTRPPRLISGEQFF. Variable domain in full (rest from reference TRBV7-2 and TRBJ2-1): GAGVSQSPSNKVTEKGKDVELRCDPISGHTALYWYRQSLGQGLEFLIYFQGNSAPDKSGLPSDRFSAERTGGSVSTLTIQRTQQEDSAVYLCASTRPPRLISGEQFFGPGTRLTVL.

This clonotype was seen a few times. The chain carries TRBV24-1 and TRBJ2-2; 11 bases map to TRBD2. CDR3 length: 17 residues. Per germline, CDR1 KGHDR and CDR2 SFDVKD. The J segment lost 1 base and the V segment lost 3 bases, leaving 3 bases of the junction unmatched. The CDR3 DNA reads TGTGCCACCAGTGATCCCGGGACTAGCGGGAACACCGGGGAGCTGTTTTTT. Encoded protein: CATSDPGTSGNTGELFF.

This chain joins TRBV12-3 or TRBV12-4 and TRBJ1-2; D remains ambiguous. V gave up 7 bases and J gave up 7 bases, with 22 bases separating them. The CDR3 sequence is 15 residues long. The CDR3 loop is CASTSRELGLGGYTF. The CDR3 coding sequence is TGTGCCAGCACCTCTCGTGAATTAGGGTTAGGTGGCTACACCTTC.

This chain connects TRBV5-1 to TRBJ2-3; no clear D gene. CDR1 SGHRS and CDR2 YFSETQ come from the germline V gene. With 0 bases removed from V and 3 bases from J, the gap between germline ends came to 8 bases. This CDR3 has 14 residues. This CDR3 reads CASSLGSETDTQYF. DNA for the CDR3: TGCGCCAGCAGCTTGGGCTCGGAGACAGATACGCAGTATTTT.

This chain connects TRBV30 to TRBJ1-1; D unresolved. There are 13 residues in the CDR3. Trimming pared 7 bases from V and 4 bases from J, leaving 16 bases between. Germline CDR1 is GTSNPN and CDR2 is SVGIG (reference sequence). This chain's CDR3 is CAFTSMEGTEAFF. CDR3 DNA sequence: TGTGCCTTCACCTCCATGGAGGGCACTGAAGCTTTCTTT.

The V gene is TRBV27, the J gene TRBJ2-7; a weak D match, TRBD2 (5 bases). Germline V lookup: CDR1 MNHEY, CDR2 SMNVEV (reference sequence). The CDR3 totals 14 residues. With 5 bases removed from V and 2 bases from J, the gap between germline ends came to 13 bases. The CDR3 sequence is CASSDRTGTYEQYF. In DNA, the CDR3 is TGTGCCAGCAGTGATCGGACGGGAACCTACGAGCAGTACTTC.

This clonotype was detected a few times. J is TRBJ2-7 and V is TRBV5-6; 8 positions match TRBD1. The CDR3 is made up of 14 amino acids. From germline, CDR1 is SGHDT and CDR2 YYEEEE. Losses at the gene ends were 5 bases for V and 2 bases for J; bases not matched to a gene: 6. This CDR3 is CASRPTGVPYEQYF. The CDR3, as DNA: TGTGCCAGCAGACCGACAGGGGTTCCCTACGAGCAGTACTTC.

This clonotype was counted only a few times. The chain couples TRBV20-1 to TRBJ1-2, with D tentatively TRBD1 (5 bases). V lost 6 bases and J 8 bases, leaving 16 bases between the germline ends. In germline, CDR1 is DFQATT, CDR2 SNEGSKA (reference sequence). This CDR3 is 12 amino acids long. CDR3 in amino acids: CSAGEWEEGYTF. The CDR3 region has the DNA TGCAGTGCAGGGGAATGGGAGGAAGGCTACACCTTC.

The V call is TRBV15, the J call TRBJ2-7; no clear D gene. V was trimmed by 4 bases and J by 4 bases, leaving 8 bases between them. The CDR3 is 12 residues long. Germline V gene sequence: CDR1 LNHNV, CDR2 YYDKDF (reference sequence). CDR3 residues: CATSTPGYEQYF. CDR3 bases: TGTGCCACCAGCACCCCCGGGTACGAGCAGTACTTC. The full variable domain, with the rest looked up from reference TRBV15 and TRBJ2-7, is DAMVIQNPRYQVTQFGKPVTLSCSQTLNHNVMYWYQQKSSQAPKLLFHYYDKDFNNEADTPDNFQSRRPNTSFCFLDIRSPGLGDTAMYLCATSTPGYEQYFGPGTRLTVT.

V usage is TRBV30 and J usage is TRBJ2-2; D may be TRBD1 (6 bases). Looked up from germline, CDR1 is GTSNPN and CDR2 is SVGIG (reference sequence). The germline V and J ends were trimmed by 4 bases and 6 bases, with 12 bases remaining between them. This CDR3 contains 13 residues. In DNA, the CDR3 is TGTGCCTGGAATAAGGGGGTGGCCGGGGAGCTGTTTTTT. Translation: CAWNKGVAGELFF.

A few counts support this clonotype. The chain combines TRBV24-1 with TRBJ2-3; D is possibly TRBD2 (5 bases). V lost 4 bases and J lost 4, with 20 bases in between. The CDR3 length is 17 residues. Germline CDR1 reads KGHDR; CDR2 reads SFDVKD. The CDR3 DNA is TGTGCCACCAGTGACCCTGGAGGCGGGTGGCTCGCAGATACGCAGTATTTT. Protein product: CATSDPGGGWLADTQYF.

There are a few counts of this clonotype. The chain recombines TRBV20-1 with TRBJ1-1; maybe TRBD1 (5 bases). Germline V gene data show CDR1 as DFQATT and CDR2 as SNEGSKA (reference sequence). CDR3 length: 18 residues. V was pared by 0 bases and J by 2 bases, with 22 bases between. CDR3 nucleotides: TGCAGTGCTAGAGATTTGGACAAATGGGCTGGCGGCAACACTGAAGCTTTCTTT. This sequence encodes CSARDLDKWAGGNTEAFF.

This chain uses TRBV5-1 with TRBJ1-1; D unresolved. The V gene lost 4 bases and the J gene lost 7 bases, with 14 bases spanning the gap. Germline values: CDR1 SGHRS, CDR2 YFSETQ. This CDR3 is 13 amino acids long. The CDR3 spells CASSQVEGGEAFF. The CDR3 nucleotides are TGCGCCAGCAGCCAAGTGGAAGGTGGTGAAGCTTTCTTT.

This clonotype was counted between two and nine times. The chain has TRBV15 and TRBJ2-3; D could derive from TRBD1 or TRBD2 (5 bases each). The CDR3 spans 16 residues. CDR1 and CDR2 (germline): LNHNV, YYDKDF (reference sequence). Trimming stripped 4 bases from V and 1 base from J, with 15 bases between. The CDR3 region is CATSTGTAPGTDTQYF. CDR3 coding DNA: TGTGCCACCAGCACAGGGACCGCGCCAGGCACAGATACGCAGTATTTT.

The V and J genes are TRBV3-1 and TRBJ1-1; D gene unclear. Trimming stripped 4 bases from V and 0 bases from J, with 15 bases between. This CDR3 contains 16 residues. The germline V gene encodes CDR1 LGHDT and CDR2 YNNKEL (reference sequence). The DNA for the CDR3 is TGTGCCAGCAGCCTCCCGGGAGAAGGAATGAACACTGAAGCTTTCTTT. It is translated as CASSLPGEGMNTEAFF.

The chain couples TRBV7-9 to TRBJ2-3; the D is unclear. Germline V gives CDR1 SEHNR, CDR2 FQNEAQ (reference sequence). The germline V and J ends were trimmed by 2 bases and 4 bases, with 16 bases remaining between them. The CDR3 loop spans 16 amino acids. The CDR3 sequence: CASSLKSGLRADTQYF. For the CDR3, the DNA is TGTGCCAGCAGCTTAAAATCCGGGTTAAGAGCAGATACGCAGTATTTT. The entire variable domain, with the rest obtained from reference TRBV7-9 and TRBJ2-3, is as follows: DTGVSQNPRHKITKRGQNVTFRCDPISEHNRLYWYRQTLGQGPEFLTYFQNEAQLEKSRLLSDRFSAERPKGSFSTLEIQRTEQGDSAMYLCASSLKSGLRADTQYFGPGTRLTVL.

This clonotype was found a few times. The V gene is TRBV5-4, the J gene TRBJ2-4; a possible D gene is TRBD1 (6 bases). Germline assignment: CDR1 SGHNT and CDR2 YYREEE (reference sequence). Trimming cost V 4 bases and J 2 bases, with 16 bases left between them. The CDR3 spans 16 residues. In DNA, the CDR3 is TGTGCCAGCAGCCAAACACAGGGCGGCTCCAAAAACATTCAGTACTTC. It specifies CASSQTQGGSKNIQYF.

J is TRBJ1-1 and V is TRBV12-3 or TRBV12-4, with TRBD1 identical over 7 bases. The CDR3 length is 13 residues. V gave up 4 bases and J gave up 7 bases; unmatched junction bases: 6. In DNA form, the CDR3 reads TGTGCCAGCAGTTACCAGGGGGGTGGTGAAGCTTTCTTT. It encodes CASSYQGGGEAFF.

This clonotype was seen a few times. The chain carries TRBV11-2 and TRBJ1-1; perhaps TRBD1 as D (5 bases). V shed 4 bases and J shed 10 bases, with 16 bases lying between them. The CDR3 runs to 13 residues. Germline loops: CDR1 SGHAT, CDR2 FQNNGV. The CDR3, as DNA: TGTGCCAGCAGCTCTCCCCCTTTGGACATAGCTTTCTTT. Amino acids: CASSSPPLDIAFF.

V gene TRBV5-6 combines with J gene TRBJ2-7; 7 bases are shared with TRBD1. The CDR3 extends over 13 amino acids. CDR1 and CDR2 from the germline V gene are SGHDT and YYEEEE. Germline trimming cut 5 bases from V and 1 base from J; bases unmatched to any gene: 3. This chain's CDR3 is CASRMTGSYEQYF. The CDR3, as DNA: TGTGCCAGCAGGATGACAGGGTCCTACGAGCAGTACTTC.

The CDR3 bases are TGTGCCAGCAGCTCGGGACTAGCAAGTCCATCGGATACGCAGTATTTT. The encoded protein is CASSSGLASPSDTQYF. J is TRBJ2-3 and V is TRBV11-2; 9 bases are a match to TRBD2. J gave up 6 bases and V 4 bases, and 11 bases lay outside the gene matches. Germline assignment: CDR1 SGHAT and CDR2 FQNNGV. CDR3 length: 16 residues.

Only a few counts were recorded for this clonotype. The V gene is TRBV12-3 or TRBV12-4, the J gene TRBJ1-3; D unclear. Deletions cut 7 bases from V and 0 bases from J, with 16 bases between. This CDR3 region has 16 residues. The CDR3 DNA reads TGTGCCAGCACCCCGTGGACCCTCACCTCTGGAAACACCATATATTTT. It encodes CASTPWTLTSGNTIYF.

The chain carries TRBV7-3 and TRBJ1-2; maybe TRBD1 (5 bases). CDR3 length equals 15 residues. Between the trimmed V and J ends, which lost 1 base and 7 bases, there was a span of 16 bases. CDR1 and CDR2 (germline): SGHTA, FQGTGA. This CDR3 is CASSLMGGLPGGYTF. CDR3 nucleotide sequence: TGTGCCAGCAGCTTAATGGGGGGTTTACCTGGTGGCTACACCTTC.

This clonotype was seen a handful of times. The rearrangement uses TRBV7-8 and TRBJ1-4; TRBD1 agrees at 9 bases. Germline CDR1 and CDR2: SGHVS and FQNEAQ. CDR3 length equals 18 residues. Germline trimming cut 6 bases from V and 7 bases from J; bases unmatched to any gene: 18. The CDR3: CASRGSGTGRYSLEKLFF. The CDR3 DNA is TGTGCCAGCAGGGGGTCCGGGACAGGGAGATACAGTCTTGAAAAACTGTTTTTT.

This clonotype has only a few counts. The chain carries TRBV7-2 and TRBJ1-2, with D possibly TRBD1 on 6 matching bases. The germline V and J ends were trimmed by 2 bases and 10 bases, with 17 bases remaining between them. Germline V gene lookup returns CDR1 SGHTA and CDR2 FQGNSA. There are 14 residues in the CDR3. CDR3 region: CASSLLRGAGYYTF. For the CDR3, the DNA is TGTGCCAGCAGCTTACTGCGGGGGGCAGGATACTACACCTTC.

This chain links TRBV7-6 with TRBJ2-3, with D perhaps TRBD2 (6 bases). There are 19 residues in the CDR3. The germline gives CDR1 SGHVS, CDR2 FNYEAQ. With 5 bases removed from V and 0 bases from J, the gap between germline ends came to 24 bases. In nucleotides, the CDR3 is TGTGCCAGCAGCAGAACCCCCCTGAAGGTAGCGGAGAGCACAGATACGCAGTATTTT. It yields the protein CASSRTPLKVAESTDTQYF. The full variable domain, its missing parts supplied by reference TRBV7-6 and TRBJ2-3, is GAGVSQSPRYKVTKRGQDVALRCDPISGHVSLYWYRQALGQGPEFLTYFNYEAQQDKSGLPNDRFSAERPEGSISTLTIQRTEQRDSAMYRCASSRTPLKVAESTDTQYFGPGTRLTVL.

The chain is built from TRBV9 and TRBJ1-1; D perhaps matches TRBD1 (5 bases). Looked up from germline, CDR1 is SGDLS and CDR2 is YYNGEE. V shed 3 bases and J shed 5 bases, with 11 bases lying between them. This CDR3 spans 13 amino acids. As DNA, the CDR3 is TGTGCCAGCAGCGGAGGGGAATTTACTGAAGCTTTCTTT. Translated: CASSGGEFTEAFF.

This clonotype was detected once. The chain combines TRBV6-5 with TRBJ1-1; D gene ambiguous. V lost 0 bases and J 1 base, leaving 12 bases between the germline ends. This CDR3 has 16 amino acids. The germline CDR1 and CDR2 sequences are MNHEY and SVGAGI. CDR3 bases: TGTGCCAGCAGTTACTCGATAGGTTCAGGGAACACTGAAGCTTTCTTT. As protein: CASSYSIGSGNTEAFF.